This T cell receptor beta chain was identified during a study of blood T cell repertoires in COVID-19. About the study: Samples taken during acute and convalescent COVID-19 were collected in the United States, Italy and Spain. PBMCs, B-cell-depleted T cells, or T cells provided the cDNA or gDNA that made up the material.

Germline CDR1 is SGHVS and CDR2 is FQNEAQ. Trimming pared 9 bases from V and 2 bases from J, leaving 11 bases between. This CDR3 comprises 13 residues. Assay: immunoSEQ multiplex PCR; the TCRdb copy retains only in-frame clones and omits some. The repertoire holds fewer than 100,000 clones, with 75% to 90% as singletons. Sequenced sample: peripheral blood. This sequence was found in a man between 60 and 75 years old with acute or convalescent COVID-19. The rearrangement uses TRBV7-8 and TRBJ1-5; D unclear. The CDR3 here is CASLHRGNQPQHF. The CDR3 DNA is TGTGCCAGTCTCCATCGGGGCAATCAGCCCCAGCATTTT.